This TCR beta chain was recovered during a study of regulatory and conventional T cells in RAG deficiency (dated by TCRdb to the late 2010s). With regard to the full study: To compare the diversity and composition of the repertoires of Treg, conventional CD4+ and CD8+ T cells between RAG-deficient patients and healthy controls, the study applied high-throughput TCR beta sequencing. What the work shows at the level of the full study, not this receptor alone: Compared with control T-cell subpopulations, the RAG-deficient patients had markedly lower Shannon entropy and higher Simpson indices. Shorter CDR3 lengths were found in all patient T-cell subsets, and >75% Treg-Tconv repertoire overlap at nucleotide and amino acid level was observed in Omenn syndrome patients. Sorted CD25-high CD127-low cells from Omenn syndrome patients may represent peripherally activated cells rather than bona fide Treg cells. Compared with controls, Omenn syndrome and CID/AS patients had roughly 98-fold fewer unique TCR beta sequences in Treg cells, but only about 9.8-fold fewer in the other subsets. Some T-cell subset analyses were not done for some subjects.

The germline V gene gives CDR1 as MNHNS and CDR2 as SASEGT. Between the V and J ends, shortened by 8 bases and 1 base respectively, the junction contains 15 bases. CDR3 length: 15 amino acids, cysteine to phenylalanine. This entry keeps only the CDR3 DNA: 45 bases, framed from base 1. Before genomic DNA was extracted, regulatory T cells were isolated from blood as CD4+CD25-high CD127-low cells. Fewer than ten healthy control donors served as the comparison group for repertoire analyses. Comments on this clone: No cognate antigen has been identified for it. Nothing much larger sits one base from this clone, and base qualities are not available.

Library preparation employed the immunoSEQ multiplex PCR assay. Rearranged TCR beta chain products were amplified from genomic DNA of sorted T-cell subsets and sequenced. Per the authors' processing: Shannon entropy and Simpson indices were used to measure how diverse the repertoire of productive TCR beta rearrangements was. To assess clonal expansion, the frequencies of the 100 most abundant productive TCR beta clonotypes were added up as a share of total reads. The TRB repertoires were scored with a self-reactivity index built on which amino acids appear at CDR3beta positions 6 and 7. Two-way ANOVA was used for repertoire analyses, and Student t or Mann-Whitney tests were used for flow cytometric analyses. TCRdb retrieved this table from immuneACCESS and kept in-frame rearrangements only. Not all clones are present; in checked studies, unresolved V genes account for under half, and no reason is known for the remainder. V, J and clone size were drawn from that table, and D and trimming were deduced from the DNA. This sample is represented by roughly 7,800 clones; approximately 94% of them were singletons. The leading ten clones occupy approximately 1.4% of the sample.

The same sample was also studied in work on regulatory T cells. The second study also describes: In the multiplex PCR, 52 forward TRBV primers and 13 reverse TRBJ primers were used, and assay-based and computational corrections were applied for amplification bias. Restricted unique TRB V-J pairs and skewed V and J gene usage were observed in patient repertoires, most markedly in regulatory T cells. The study compared T-cell receptor beta repertoires of sorted regulatory, conventional CD4+ and CD8+ T cells between CD3G-deficient patients and healthy controls. Ficoll density separation was used to isolate peripheral blood mononuclear cells. Within the immunoSEQ assay, multiplex PCR amplified rearranged TRB loci from genomic DNA. TRB amplicons were sequenced on an Illumina HiSeq platform. Raw sequences were error-filtered and aligned to reference gene sequences by custom algorithms, then analyzed with the immunoSEQ online tools. Frequencies of productive and nonproductive TRB rearrangements were evaluated among both unique and total sequences. Groups were compared by t tests, Mann-Whitney tests or two-way ANOVA performed in Prism software.

The clonotype originates from a human donor in good health. Recombination connected TRBV6-1 to TRBJ1-5; TRBD1 is a possible D gene, resting on 6 matching bases. The sequencing sample was made of CD127- CD25+ CD4+ Tregs sorted from blood. The DNA reads as follows: TGTGCCAGCTATTTCGGGGGGCAGAGCAATCAGCCCCAGCATTTT. It specifies CASYFGGQSNQPQHF.